Listed here are 10 T cell receptor beta chains from one sample, sequenced in a study of a mutant IDH1 vaccine in newly diagnosed glioma. Time point of the sample: baseline, week 1 (first vaccination visit). Stated treatment: pre-vaccination baseline after standard-of-care therapy. Only in-frame clones appear in the TCRdb table, and some are missing; sequencing was by immunoSEQ multiplex PCR. The table shows some 56,000 clones, with about 91% occurring only once. Sequencing was performed on PBMCs, taken from a glioma patient treated with radiotherapy, temozolomide or both. These receptors were obtained from a man aged 45-65 years with glioma.

The rearrangement joins TRBV4-1 to TRBJ2-1; tentatively, D is TRBD2 (5 bases). This CDR3 has 15 residues. The germline V and J ends were trimmed by 3 bases and 2 bases, with 11 bases remaining between them. Germline V lookup: CDR1 MGHRA, CDR2 YSYEKL. This CDR3 reads CASSQDGGTYNEQFF. The CDR3 coding sequence is TGCGCCAGCAGCCAGGACGGAGGCACCTACAATGAGCAGTTCTTC.

The chain has TRBV12-5 and TRBJ1-5; D might be TRBD1 (5 bases). The V end lost 5 bases, the J end lost 6 bases, and 23 bases lay between the germline ends. This CDR3 is 17 amino acids long. CDR1 and CDR2 (germline): LGHNT, FRNRAP. The CDR3 spells CASGPLSPRAGSQPQHF. CDR3 bases: TGTGCTAGTGGTCCCCTATCGCCCAGGGCAGGGAGTCAGCCCCAGCATTTT. Combining the CDR3 with reference TRBV12-5 and TRBJ1-5 gives the whole variable domain DARVTQTPRHKVTEMGQEVTMRCQPILGHNTVFWYRQTMMQGLELLAYFRNRAPLDDSGMPKDRFSAEMPDATLATLKIQPSEPRDSAVYFCASGPLSPRAGSQPQHFGDGTRLSIL.

CDR3 nucleotide sequence: TGTGCCAGCAGAAGCGGGACAGCGAACACCGGGGAGCTGTTTTTT. It encodes CASRSGTANTGELFF. V gene TRBV2 combines with J gene TRBJ2-2; D could derive from TRBD1 or TRBD2 (7 bases each). Trimming left V 6 bases short and J 0 bases short, with 11 bases between. Per the germline V gene, CDR1 is SNHLY and CDR2 is FYNNEI. The CDR3 extends over 15 amino acids.

V and J are TRBV14 and TRBJ1-2; 7 bases match TRBD1. The CDR3 has 15 amino acids. Germline assignment: CDR1 SGHDN and CDR2 FVKESK. The trim removed 6 bases at V and 4 bases at J, leaving 11 bases unmatched. The chain's CDR3 is CASSLNRGGTYGYTF. The CDR3 DNA sequence: TGTGCCAGCAGTTTGAACAGGGGCGGCACCTATGGCTACACCTTC.

This sequence joins TRBV18 and TRBJ2-5; D unclear. The CDR3 consists of 15 residues. Germline assignment: CDR1 KGHSH and CDR2 LQKENI. The V end lost 3 bases, the J end lost 4 bases, and 15 bases lay between the germline ends. CDR3 sequence (DNA): TGTGCCAGCTCACCGGTTTACGAAGACCGAGAGACCCAGTACTTC. Residues: CASSPVYEDRETQYF.

This chain links TRBV9 with TRBJ2-7; no clear D. The V end was cut by 2 bases, the J end by 0 bases, with 6 bases between. Germline CDR1 and CDR2: SGDLS and YYNGEE. CDR3 size: 13 residues. CDR3 DNA sequence: TGTGCCAGCAGCGTTGGGGACTCCTACGAGCAGTACTTC. Translating gives CASSVGDSYEQYF.

The chain employs TRBV4-1 and TRBJ2-1, with 8 bases fitting TRBD2. The CDR3 has 16 amino acids. The germline V gene has CDR1 MGHRA and CDR2 YSYEKL. V shed 1 base, J shed 0 bases, and the junction held 2 bases outside the gene matches. CDR3 in DNA: TGCGCCAGCAGCCAAGGTAGCGGGGACTCCTACAATGAGCAGTTCTTC. As protein: CASSQGSGDSYNEQFF.

The rearrangement links TRBV4-1 to TRBJ2-7; 14 bases line up with TRBD2. The CDR3 spans 15 residues. CDR1 MGHRA and CDR2 YSYEKL come from the germline V gene. V shed 5 bases and J 4 bases; nucleotides not matched to a gene: 4. The CDR3 sequence: CASSFGLAGGYEQYF. The CDR3 coding sequence is TGCGCCAGCAGCTTTGGACTAGCGGGAGGTTACGAGCAGTACTTC.

This chain uses TRBV18 with TRBJ2-7; possibly TRBD1 for D (6 bases). Trimming pared 3 bases from V and 4 bases from J, leaving 13 bases between. Germline values: CDR1 KGHSH, CDR2 LQKENI. This CDR3 is built from 14 residues. The CDR3 region has the DNA TGTGCCAGCTCACCGCCCAGGGGTGTGTACGAGCAGTACTTC. Amino acid sequence: CASSPPRGVYEQYF.

This sequence joins TRBV6-6 and TRBJ2-2, with 11 positions matching TRBD1. The CDR3 has 15 residues. V lost 4 bases to trimming and J lost 3 bases; unmatched junction nucleotides: 1. The germline V gene has CDR1 MNHNY and CDR2 SVGAGI (reference sequence). CDR3 region: CASSWGQGDTGELFF. Written as DNA, the CDR3 is TGTGCCAGCAGTTGGGGACAGGGGGACACCGGGGAGCTGTTTTTT.